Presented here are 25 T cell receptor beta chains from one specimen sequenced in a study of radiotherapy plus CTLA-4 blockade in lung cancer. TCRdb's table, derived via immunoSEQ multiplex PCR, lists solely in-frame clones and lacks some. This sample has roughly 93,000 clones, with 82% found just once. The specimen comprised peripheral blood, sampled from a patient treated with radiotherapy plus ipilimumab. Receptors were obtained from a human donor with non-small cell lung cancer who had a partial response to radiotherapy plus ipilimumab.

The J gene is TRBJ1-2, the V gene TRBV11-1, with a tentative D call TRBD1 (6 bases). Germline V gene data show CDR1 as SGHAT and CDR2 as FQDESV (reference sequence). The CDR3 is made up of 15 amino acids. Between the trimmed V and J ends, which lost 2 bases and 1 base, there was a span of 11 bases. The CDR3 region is CASSLTPQGNYGYTF. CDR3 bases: TGTGCCAGCAGCTTAACCCCACAGGGTAACTATGGCTACACCTTC. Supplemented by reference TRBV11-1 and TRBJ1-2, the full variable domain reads EAEVAQSPRYKITEKSQAVAFWCDPISGHATLYWYRQILGQGPELLVQFQDESVVDDSQLPKDRFSAERLKGVDSTLKIQPAELGDSAMYLCASSLTPQGNYGYTFGSGTRLTVV.

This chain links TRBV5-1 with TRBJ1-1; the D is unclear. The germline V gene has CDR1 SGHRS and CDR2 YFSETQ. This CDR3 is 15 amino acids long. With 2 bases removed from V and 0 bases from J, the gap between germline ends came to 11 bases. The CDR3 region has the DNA TGCGCCAGCAGCTTAAGTCTGAGAATGAACACTGAAGCTTTCTTT. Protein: CASSLSLRMNTEAFF.

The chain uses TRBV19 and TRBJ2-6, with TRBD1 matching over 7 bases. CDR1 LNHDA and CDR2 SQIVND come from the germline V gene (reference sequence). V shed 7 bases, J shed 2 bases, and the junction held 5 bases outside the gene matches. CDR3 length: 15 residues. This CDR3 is CASNRGLAGANVLTF. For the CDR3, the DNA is TGTGCCAGTAACAGGGGTCTTGCTGGGGCCAACGTCCTGACTTTC.

CDR3: CASPRTSGGLMDTQYF. CDR3 in DNA: TGTGCCAGCCCGCGGACTAGCGGAGGGTTGATGGATACGCAGTATTTT. This rearrangement joins TRBV28 to TRBJ2-3; 10 nucleotides line up with TRBD2. This CDR3 is 16 amino acids long. V trimming: 8 bases; J trimming: 6 bases; junction bases outside the gene matches: 14. Germline CDR1 and CDR2: MDHEN and SYDVKM.

The CDR3 DNA is TGTGCCAGCAGAACCGGGACAGGGGGGGCCGGGGAGCTGTTTTTT. Encoded protein: CASRTGTGGAGELFF. The chain carries TRBV28 and TRBJ2-2, with TRBD1 matching over 11 bases. V was pared by 6 bases and J by 6 bases, with 6 bases of the junction left unmatched. The germline V gene has CDR1 MDHEN and CDR2 SYDVKM. The CDR3 loop spans 15 amino acids.

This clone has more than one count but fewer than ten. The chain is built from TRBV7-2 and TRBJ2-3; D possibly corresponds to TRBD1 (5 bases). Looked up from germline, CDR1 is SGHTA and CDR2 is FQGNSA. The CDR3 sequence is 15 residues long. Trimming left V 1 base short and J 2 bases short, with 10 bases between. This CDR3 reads CASSLVQGPTDTQYF. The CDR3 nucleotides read TGTGCCAGCAGCTTAGTCCAGGGCCCCACAGATACGCAGTATTTT.

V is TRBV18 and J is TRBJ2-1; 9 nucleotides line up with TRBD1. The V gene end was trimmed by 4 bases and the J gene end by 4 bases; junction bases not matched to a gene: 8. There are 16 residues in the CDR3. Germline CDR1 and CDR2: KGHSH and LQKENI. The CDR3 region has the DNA TGTGCCAGCTCACGGACCGGGACAGGGACTTACAATGAGCAGTTCTTC. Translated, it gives CASSRTGTGTYNEQFF.

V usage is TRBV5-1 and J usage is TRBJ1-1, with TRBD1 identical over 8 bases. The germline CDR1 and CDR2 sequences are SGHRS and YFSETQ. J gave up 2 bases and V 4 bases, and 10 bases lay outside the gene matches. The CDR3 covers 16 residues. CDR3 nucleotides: TGCGCCAGCAGCGTCACCGGGACAGGAGATAACACTGAAGCTTTCTTT. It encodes CASSVTGTGDNTEAFF.

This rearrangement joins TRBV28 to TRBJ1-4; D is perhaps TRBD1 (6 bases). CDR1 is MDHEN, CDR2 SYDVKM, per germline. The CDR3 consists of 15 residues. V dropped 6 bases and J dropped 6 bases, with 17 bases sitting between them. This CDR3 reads CASRAPGQNHEKLFF. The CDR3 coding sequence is TGTGCCAGCAGGGCCCCAGGACAGAACCATGAAAAACTGTTTTTT. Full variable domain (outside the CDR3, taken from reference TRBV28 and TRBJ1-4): DVKVTQSSRYLVKRTGEKVFLECVQDMDHENMFWYRQDPGLGLRLIYFSYDVKMKEKGDIPEGYSVSREKKERFSLILESASTNQTSMYLCASRAPGQNHEKLFFGSGTQLSVL.

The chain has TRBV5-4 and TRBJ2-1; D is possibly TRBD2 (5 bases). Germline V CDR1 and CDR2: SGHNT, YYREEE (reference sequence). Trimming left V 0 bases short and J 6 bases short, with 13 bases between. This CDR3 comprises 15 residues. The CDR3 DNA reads TGTGCCAGCAGCTTGGGTGGATCGGCGGGCAATGAGCAGTTCTTC. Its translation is CASSLGGSAGNEQFF.

The CDR3 is CSVERGDRVATEAFF. The CDR3 DNA reads TGCAGCGTTGAGAGGGGGGACAGGGTCGCCACTGAAGCTTTCTTT. The J gene is TRBJ1-1, the V gene TRBV29-1; 9 nucleotides line up with TRBD1. The V and J ends lost 3 bases and 4 bases, in that order; junction bases with no gene match: 9. The CDR3 runs to 15 residues. CDR1 is SQVTM, CDR2 ANQGSEA, per germline. Based on the CDR3 plus reference TRBV29-1 and TRBJ1-1, the full variable domain is SAVISQKPSRDICQRGTSLTIQCQVDSQVTMMFWYRQQPGQSLTLIATANQGSEATYESGFVIDKFPISRPNLTFSTLTVSNMSPEDSSIYLCSVERGDRVATEAFFGQGTRLTVV.

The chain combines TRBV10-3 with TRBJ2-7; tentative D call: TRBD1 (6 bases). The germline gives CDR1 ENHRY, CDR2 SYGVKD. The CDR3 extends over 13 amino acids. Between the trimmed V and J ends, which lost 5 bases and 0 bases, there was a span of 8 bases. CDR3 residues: CAISTGSSYEQYF. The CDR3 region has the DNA TGTGCCATCAGTACAGGGAGCTCCTACGAGCAGTACTTC.

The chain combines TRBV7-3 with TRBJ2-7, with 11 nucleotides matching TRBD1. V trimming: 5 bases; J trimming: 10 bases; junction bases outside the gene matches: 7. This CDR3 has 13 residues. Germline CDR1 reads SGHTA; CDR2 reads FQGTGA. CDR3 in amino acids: CASSRTGGGRQYF. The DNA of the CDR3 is TGTGCCAGCAGCCGGACAGGGGGCGGAAGACAGTACTTC.

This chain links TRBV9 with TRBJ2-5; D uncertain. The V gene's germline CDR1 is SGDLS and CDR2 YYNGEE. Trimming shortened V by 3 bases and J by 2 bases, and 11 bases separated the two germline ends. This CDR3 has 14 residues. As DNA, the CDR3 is TGTGCCAGCAGCGGGAGCGACCCTCAAGAGACCCAGTACTTC. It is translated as CASSGSDPQETQYF.

The DNA of the CDR3 is TGTGCCAGCAGCCCGGGGACATACACTGAAGCTTTCTTT. This translates into CASSPGTYTEAFF. V usage is TRBV5-4 and J usage is TRBJ1-1; D is possibly TRBD1 (6 bases). Trimming removed 4 bases at V and 3 bases at J, with 10 bases between. Germline loops: CDR1 SGHNT, CDR2 YYREEE (reference sequence). There are 13 residues in the CDR3.

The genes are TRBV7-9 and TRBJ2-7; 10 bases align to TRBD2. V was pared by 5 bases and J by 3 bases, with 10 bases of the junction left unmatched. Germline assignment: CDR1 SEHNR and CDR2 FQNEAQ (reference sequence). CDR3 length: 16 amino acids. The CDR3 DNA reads TGTGCCAGCAGCCCCCGCCGGACTAGCGGACACTACGAGCAGTACTTC. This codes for CASSPRRTSGHYEQYF.

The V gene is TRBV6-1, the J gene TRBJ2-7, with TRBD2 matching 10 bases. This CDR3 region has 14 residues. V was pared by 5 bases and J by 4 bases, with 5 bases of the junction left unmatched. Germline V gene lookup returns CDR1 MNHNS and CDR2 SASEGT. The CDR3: CASSPPSGSYEQYF. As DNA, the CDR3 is TGTGCCAGCAGTCCCCCTAGCGGGAGTTACGAGCAGTACTTC.

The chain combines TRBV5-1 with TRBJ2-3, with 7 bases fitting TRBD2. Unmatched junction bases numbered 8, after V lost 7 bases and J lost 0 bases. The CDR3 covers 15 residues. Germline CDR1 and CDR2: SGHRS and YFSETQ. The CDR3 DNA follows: TGCGCCAGCCTCAGTTCGGGAGGTAGCACAGATACGCAGTATTTT. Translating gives CASLSSGGSTDTQYF.

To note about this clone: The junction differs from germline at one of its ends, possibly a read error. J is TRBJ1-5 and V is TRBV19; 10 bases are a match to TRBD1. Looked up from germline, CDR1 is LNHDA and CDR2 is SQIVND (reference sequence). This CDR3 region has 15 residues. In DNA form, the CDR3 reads TGTGCCAGTAGTCTAGACAGGGGGCGCCGGCAGCCCCAGCATTTT. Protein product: CASSLDRGRRQPQHF.

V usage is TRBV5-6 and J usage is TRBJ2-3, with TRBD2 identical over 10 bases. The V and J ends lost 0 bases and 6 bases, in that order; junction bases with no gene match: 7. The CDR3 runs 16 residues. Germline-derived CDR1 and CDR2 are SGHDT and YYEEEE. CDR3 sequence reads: CASSLGSSGSRDTQYF. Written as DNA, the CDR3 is TGTGCCAGCAGCTTGGGCTCTAGCGGGAGCAGGGATACGCAGTATTTT.

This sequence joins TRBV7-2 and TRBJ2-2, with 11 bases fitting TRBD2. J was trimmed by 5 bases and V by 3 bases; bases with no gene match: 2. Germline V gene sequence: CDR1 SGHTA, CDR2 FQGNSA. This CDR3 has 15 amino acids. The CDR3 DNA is TGTGCCAGCAGCTTGGTAGCGGGAGGGACCGGGGAGCTGTTTTTT. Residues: CASSLVAGGTGELFF. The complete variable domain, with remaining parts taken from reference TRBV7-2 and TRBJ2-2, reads GAGVSQSPSNKVTEKGKDVELRCDPISGHTALYWYRQSLGQGLEFLIYFQGNSAPDKSGLPSDRFSAERTGGSVSTLTIQRTQQEDSAVYLCASSLVAGGTGELFFGEGSRLTVL.

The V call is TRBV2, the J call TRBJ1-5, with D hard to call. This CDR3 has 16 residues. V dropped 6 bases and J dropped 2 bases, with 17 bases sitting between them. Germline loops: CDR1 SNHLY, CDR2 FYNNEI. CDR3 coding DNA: TGTGCCAGCAGAGAAAACCCCCGAGGTGGCAATCAGCCCCAGCATTTT. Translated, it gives CASRENPRGGNQPQHF. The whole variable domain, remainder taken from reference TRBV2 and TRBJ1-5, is EPEVTQTPSHQVTQMGQEVILRCVPISNHLYFYWYRQILGQKVEFLVSFYNNEISEKSEIFDDQFSVERPDGSNFTLKIRSTKLEDSAMYFCASRENPRGGNQPQHFGDGTRLSIL.

CDR3: CASSETSGRRETQYF. Written as DNA, the CDR3 is TGTGCCAGCAGTGAAACTAGCGGGAGACGAGAGACCCAGTACTTC. The rearrangement joins TRBV6-4 to TRBJ2-5, with 11 nucleotides matching TRBD2. The length of the CDR3 is 15 residues. With 3 bases clipped from V and 4 bases from J, the junction kept 4 bases outside the gene matches. CDR1 and CDR2 from the germline V gene are MRHNA and SNTAGT.

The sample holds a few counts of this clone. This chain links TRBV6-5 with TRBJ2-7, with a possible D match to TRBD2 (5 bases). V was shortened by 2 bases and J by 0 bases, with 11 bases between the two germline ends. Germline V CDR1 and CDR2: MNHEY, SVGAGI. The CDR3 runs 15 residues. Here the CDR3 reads CASSYQRLSSYEQYF. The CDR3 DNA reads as TGTGCCAGCAGTTACCAGCGGCTAAGCTCCTACGAGCAGTACTTC.

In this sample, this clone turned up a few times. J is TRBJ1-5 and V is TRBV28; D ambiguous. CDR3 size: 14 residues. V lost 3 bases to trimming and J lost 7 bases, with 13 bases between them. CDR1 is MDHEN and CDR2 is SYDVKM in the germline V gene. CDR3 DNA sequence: TGTGCCAGCAGTTTCGGTTTTCGGAGACAGCCCCAGCATTTT. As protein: CASSFGFRRQPQHF.